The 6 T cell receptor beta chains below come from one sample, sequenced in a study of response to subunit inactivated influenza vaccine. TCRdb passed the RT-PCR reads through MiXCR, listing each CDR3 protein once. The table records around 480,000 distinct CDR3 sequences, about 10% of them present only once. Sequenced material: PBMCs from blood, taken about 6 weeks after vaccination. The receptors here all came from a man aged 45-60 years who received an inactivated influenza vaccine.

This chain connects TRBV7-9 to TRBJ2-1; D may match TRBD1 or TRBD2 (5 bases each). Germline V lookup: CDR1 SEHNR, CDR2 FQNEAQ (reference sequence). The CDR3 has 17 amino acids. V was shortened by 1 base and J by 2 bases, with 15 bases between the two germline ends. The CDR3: CASSLEGTGLAYNEQFF. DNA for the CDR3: TGTGCCAGCAGCTTAGAGGGGACGGGGCTAGCCTACAATGAGCAGTTCTTC.

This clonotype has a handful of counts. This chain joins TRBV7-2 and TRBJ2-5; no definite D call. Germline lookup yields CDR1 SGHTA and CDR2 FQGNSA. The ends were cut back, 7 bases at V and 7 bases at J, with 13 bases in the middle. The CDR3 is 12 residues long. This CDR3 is CASNNEGGTQYF. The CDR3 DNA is TGTGCCAGCAACAATGAAGGTGGGACCCAGTACTTC.

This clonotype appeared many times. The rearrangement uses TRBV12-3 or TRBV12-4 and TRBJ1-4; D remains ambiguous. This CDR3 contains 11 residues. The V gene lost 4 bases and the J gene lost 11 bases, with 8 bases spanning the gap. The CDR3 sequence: CASSSSIKLFF. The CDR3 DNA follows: TGTGCCAGCAGTTCCTCAATTAAACTGTTTTTT.

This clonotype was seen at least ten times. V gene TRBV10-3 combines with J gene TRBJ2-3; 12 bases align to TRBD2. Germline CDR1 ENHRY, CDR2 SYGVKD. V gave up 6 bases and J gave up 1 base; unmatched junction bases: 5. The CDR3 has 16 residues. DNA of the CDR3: TGTGCCATCAGCTCAAGACTAGCGGGGGGCACAGATACGCAGTATTTT. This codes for CAISSRLAGGTDTQYF.

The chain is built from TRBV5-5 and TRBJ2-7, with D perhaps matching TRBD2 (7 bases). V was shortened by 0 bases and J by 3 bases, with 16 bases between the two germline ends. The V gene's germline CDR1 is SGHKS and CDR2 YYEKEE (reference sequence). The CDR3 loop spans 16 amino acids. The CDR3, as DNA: TGTGCCAGCAGCTTGGAAGGGGGGGACTTGCACTACGAGCAGTACTTC. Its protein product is CASSLEGGDLHYEQYF.

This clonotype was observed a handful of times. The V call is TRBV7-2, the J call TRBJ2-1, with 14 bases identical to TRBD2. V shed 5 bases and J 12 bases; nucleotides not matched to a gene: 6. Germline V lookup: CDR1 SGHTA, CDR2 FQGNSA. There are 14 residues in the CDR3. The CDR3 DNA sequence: TGTGCCAGCAGCACGGGACTAGCGGGAGCTTGGCAGTTCTTC. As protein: CASSTGLAGAWQFF. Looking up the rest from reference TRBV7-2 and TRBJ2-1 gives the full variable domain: GAGVSQSPSNKVTEKGKDVELRCDPISGHTALYWYRQSLGQGLEFLIYFQGNSAPDKSGLPSDRFSAERTGGSVSTLTIQRTQQEDSAVYLCASSTGLAGAWQFFGPGTRLTVL.